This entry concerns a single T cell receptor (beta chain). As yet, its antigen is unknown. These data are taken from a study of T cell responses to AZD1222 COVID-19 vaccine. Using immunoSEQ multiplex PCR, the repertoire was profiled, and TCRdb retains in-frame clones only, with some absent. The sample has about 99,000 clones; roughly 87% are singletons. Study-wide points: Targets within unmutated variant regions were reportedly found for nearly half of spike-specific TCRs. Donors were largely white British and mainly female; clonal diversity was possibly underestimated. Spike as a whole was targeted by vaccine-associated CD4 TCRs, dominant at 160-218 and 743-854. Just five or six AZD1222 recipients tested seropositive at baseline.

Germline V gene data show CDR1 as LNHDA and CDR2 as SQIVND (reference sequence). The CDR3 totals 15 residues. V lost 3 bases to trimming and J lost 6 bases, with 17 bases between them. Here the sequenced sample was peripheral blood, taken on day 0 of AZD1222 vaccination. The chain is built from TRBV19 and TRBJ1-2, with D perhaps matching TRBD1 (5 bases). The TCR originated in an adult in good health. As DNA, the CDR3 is TGTGCCAGTAGTATGGAAGAACAGTGGGGCGATGGCTACACCTTC. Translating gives CASSMEEQWGDGYTF. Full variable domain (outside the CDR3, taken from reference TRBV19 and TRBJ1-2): DGGITQSPKYLFRKEGQNVTLSCEQNLNHDAMYWYRQDPGQGLRLIYYSQIVNDFQKGDIAEGYSVSREKKESFPLTVTSAQKNPTAFYLCASSMEEQWGDGYTFGSGTRLTVV.